One and the same sample provided the 22 T cell receptor beta chains below, sequenced in a study of blood T cells in healthy people across ages. A second about 6 to 12 cycle PCR used barcoded and J-beta primers. TCRdb fed the 5' RACE reads into MiXCR, producing one record per CDR3 protein. Here the sample spans about 970,000 distinct CDR3 sequences, approximately 50% being singletons. Sequencing was done on a sample of blood. These receptors originate from a woman between 55 and 75 years old in good health.

The chain recombines TRBV10-3 with TRBJ2-1, with a tentative D call TRBD2 (6 bases). Trimming cost V 7 bases and J 7 bases, with 29 bases left between them. This CDR3 has 18 amino acids. The germline V gene encodes CDR1 ENHRY and CDR2 SYGVKD. The CDR3 nucleotides read TGTGCCATCAAAGAAGGACTACTCTCCCCCAACTCCCTAAATGAGCAGTTCTTC. Translated, it gives CAIKEGLLSPNSLNEQFF.

Notes on this clonotype: An end of the junction does not agree with germline; a read error may underlie this. CDR3 sequence (DNA): TGTGCCGGCAGCTTTAGTAGCTCCTATAATTCACCCCTCCACTTT. Residues: CAGSFSSSYNSPLHF. This chain links TRBV13 with TRBJ1-6, with D uncertain. The CDR3 length is 15 residues. The V gene's germline CDR1 is PRHDT and CDR2 FYEKMQ (reference sequence).

The chain recombines TRBV14 with TRBJ1-2; D is ambiguous. The V gene's germline CDR1 is SGHDN and CDR2 FVKESK. V lost 0 bases and J lost 5, with 16 bases in between. This CDR3 is built from 16 residues. The CDR3 is CASSQDGMHRRYGYTF. The CDR3 DNA sequence: TGTGCCAGCAGCCAAGATGGTATGCATCGAAGGTATGGCTACACCTTC.

The genes are TRBV12-3 or TRBV12-4 and TRBJ1-5; D remains unclear. The CDR3 is 15 residues long. Between the trimmed V and J ends, which lost 0 bases and 1 base, there was a span of 7 bases. The CDR3 DNA reads as TGTGCCAGCAGTTTAGCAGGGAGAAGCAATCAGCCCCAGCATTTT. Residues: CASSLAGRSNQPQHF.

This clonotype occurred a few times. This chain joins TRBV7-2 and TRBJ2-1; 7 nucleotides match TRBD2. The CDR3 has 14 residues. Germline loops: CDR1 SGHTA, CDR2 FQGNSA. Trimming cost V 5 bases and J 3 bases; bases outside gene matches: 4. CDR3 loop: CASSREAVYNEQFF. CDR3 nucleotide sequence: TGTGCCAGCAGCCGGGAGGCCGTCTACAATGAGCAGTTCTTC. Full variable domain (outside the CDR3, taken from reference TRBV7-2 and TRBJ2-1): GAGVSQSPSNKVTEKGKDVELRCDPISGHTALYWYRQSLGQGLEFLIYFQGNSAPDKSGLPSDRFSAERTGGSVSTLTIQRTQQEDSAVYLCASSREAVYNEQFFGPGTRLTVL.

This rearrangement joins TRBV20-1 to TRBJ2-1; maybe TRBD2 (5 bases). Germline-derived CDR1 and CDR2 are DFQATT and SNEGSKA (reference sequence). The CDR3 covers 12 residues. Trimming pared 1 base from V and 5 bases from J, leaving 6 bases between. CDR3 coding DNA: TGCAGTGCTAGAGGACTAAACAATGAGCAGTTCTTC. This sequence encodes CSARGLNNEQFF.

This clonotype was observed at least ten times. The genes are TRBV12-3 or TRBV12-4 and TRBJ2-7, with 11 positions matching TRBD1. V was pared by 6 bases and J by 5 bases, with 3 bases of the junction left unmatched. This CDR3 contains 13 residues. The CDR3 reads CASRGQGADEQYF. Here the CDR3 DNA reads TGTGCCAGCAGAGGACAGGGGGCGGACGAGCAGTACTTC.

For the CDR3, the DNA is TGCGCCAGCAGCCAAGATGTGGGGAGCTCCTACAATGAGCAGTTCTTC. This gives the protein CASSQDVGSSYNEQFF. This chain uses TRBV4-3 with TRBJ2-1; TRBD2 might be the D (5 bases). Per germline, CDR1 LGHNA and CDR2 YSLEER. With 0 bases removed from V and 0 bases from J, the gap between germline ends came to 9 bases. This CDR3 is built from 16 residues.

The chain employs TRBV12-3 or TRBV12-4 and TRBJ1-2; no reliable D call. The length of the CDR3 is 16 residues. V was cut by 6 bases and J by 0 bases, with 17 bases left in between. The DNA for the CDR3 is TGTGCCAGCAGCCCTCACAGAGGGAGCGCTAACTATGGCTACACCTTC. Its protein product is CASSPHRGSANYGYTF.

The rearrangement joins TRBV6-5 to TRBJ2-2; no firm D call. The CDR3 is 14 amino acids. V was pared by 6 bases and J by 2 bases, with 10 bases between. Germline V gene lookup returns CDR1 MNHEY and CDR2 SVGAGI. CDR3: CASSRKGNTGELFF. The CDR3 DNA sequence: TGTGCCAGCAGCCGAAAAGGCAACACCGGGGAGCTGTTTTTT.

The rearrangement joins TRBV5-8 to TRBJ1-3; D remains unclear. Trimming stripped 2 bases from V and 7 bases from J, with 19 bases between. The CDR3 has 16 amino acids. The germline CDR1 and CDR2 sequences are SGHTS and YDEGEE. CDR3 sequence (DNA): TGTGCCAGCAGCTTACTAATATCCAATTCGGGCAACACCATATATTTT. Its protein product is CASSLLISNSGNTIYF.

This chain connects TRBV28 to TRBJ2-5; D is uncertain. Trimming removed 4 bases at V and 5 bases at J, with 8 bases between. This CDR3 has 12 amino acids. The V gene's germline CDR1 is MDHEN and CDR2 SYDVKM. CDR3 sequence: CASSSPTETQYF. The CDR3 DNA is TGTGCCAGCAGTTCCCCCACGGAGACCCAGTACTTC.

The genes are TRBV11-2 and TRBJ2-2, with 8 positions matching TRBD2. Germline V CDR1 and CDR2: SGHAT, FQNNGV. CDR3 length: 16 residues. Trimming removed 1 base from V and 4 bases from J; junction bases left unmatched: 5. In nucleotides, the CDR3 is TGTGCCAGCAGCTTAGTTTCGGCGGGAGGCACCGGGGAGCTGTTTTTT. As protein: CASSLVSAGGTGELFF.

The table lists this clonotype with a few counts. This sequence joins TRBV12-3 or TRBV12-4 and TRBJ1-2; D uncertain. Trimming removed 6 bases at V and 8 bases at J, with 19 bases between. The CDR3 is 14 amino acids. Here the CDR3 reads CASSSIDGVKGYTF. As DNA, the CDR3 is TGTGCCAGCAGCTCAATTGACGGGGTGAAAGGCTACACCTTC.

The chain has TRBV4-2 and TRBJ2-6; a possible D gene is TRBD1 (6 bases). The germline V gene encodes CDR1 LGHNA and CDR2 YNFKEQ. Between the trimmed V and J ends, which lost 5 bases and 0 bases, there was a span of 14 bases. This CDR3 is 17 amino acids long. For the CDR3, the DNA is TGTGCCAGCAGCTCAAACATGGGGGCCTCTGGGGCCAACGTCCTGACTTTC. This encodes CASSSNMGASGANVLTF.

In its sample, this clonotype was seen once. J is TRBJ1-6 and V is TRBV10-3; possible D gene TRBD1, 6 bases. V was trimmed by 6 bases and J by 6 bases, leaving 21 bases between them. Germline CDR1 reads ENHRY; CDR2 reads SYGVKD. The CDR3 is 17 residues long. The CDR3 DNA is TGTGCCATCAGCGCTCCTCAGGCGGGGGGGCCTAATTCACCCCTCCACTTT. This codes for CAISAPQAGGPNSPLHF.

V and J are TRBV20-1 and TRBJ1-3; D ambiguous. Germline CDR1 is DFQATT and CDR2 is SNEGSKA (reference sequence). The CDR3 is 14 amino acids. V lost 0 bases, J lost 0 bases, and 6 bases lay in between. DNA for the CDR3: TGCAGTGCTAGAGACTCAATCTCTGGAAACACCATATATTTT. Encoded protein: CSARDSISGNTIYF.

This clonotype was recorded a few times. The chain recombines TRBV18 with TRBJ1-4; D unclear. V lost 2 bases and J 7 bases, leaving 11 bases between the germline ends. The CDR3 has 14 residues. The germline gives CDR1 KGHSH, CDR2 LQKENI. The CDR3 coding sequence is TGTGCCAGCTCACCAACTGGGCAGCCTGAAAAACTGTTTTTT. Translating gives CASSPTGQPEKLFF.

There are many counts of this clonotype. The CDR3: CSARVSYEQYF. For the CDR3, the DNA is TGCAGTGCTAGAGTCAGCTACGAGCAGTACTTC. The chain employs TRBV20-1 and TRBJ2-7; no reliable D call. The germline gives CDR1 DFQATT, CDR2 SNEGSKA (reference sequence). There are 11 residues in the CDR3. V shed 1 base and J shed 3 bases, with 4 bases lying between them.

This rearrangement joins TRBV7-9 to TRBJ2-7; 9 bases are shared with TRBD1. The V gene's germline CDR1 is SEHNR and CDR2 FQNEAQ (reference sequence). The CDR3 totals 15 residues. Trimming took 5 bases from V and 0 from J; bases not matched to a gene: 5. The CDR3 DNA reads as TGTGCCAGCAGCATGGGACAGGGTTTCTCCTACGAGCAGTACTTC. Residues: CASSMGQGFSYEQYF.

The chain employs TRBV12-3 or TRBV12-4 and TRBJ2-5; D is possibly TRBD2 (6 bases). This CDR3 is 17 amino acids long. With 3 bases removed from V and 4 bases from J, the gap between germline ends came to 21 bases. CDR3 coding DNA: TGTGCCAGCAGTTTCGGGATGGTGGGTCACGGGGGAGAGACCCAGTACTTC. It translates to CASSFGMVGHGGETQYF.

The J gene is TRBJ2-3, the V gene TRBV6-2 or TRBV6-3, with 7 bases aligning to TRBD2. The CDR3 extends over 14 amino acids. Germline V lookup: CDR1 MNHEY, CDR2 SVGEGT. J gave up 5 bases and V 2 bases, and 4 bases lay outside the gene matches. The CDR3 DNA reads TGTGCCAGCAGTTACGCGGGAGAAGGAGATACGCAGTATTTT. Encoded protein: CASSYAGEGDTQYF.